A selection of T cell receptor beta chains follows, all from one sample in a study of tumor-infiltrating lymphocytes in primary liver carcinoma. Via MiXCR, TCRdb re-called the multiplex PCR reads, giving one row per CDR3 protein. The sample carries approximately 330,000 distinct CDR3 sequences, 65% recorded once. Sequenced: peripheral blood. These receptor sequences come from a man aged 35-49 years with primary liver carcinoma and hepatitis B virus infection. Each CDR3 is given with its conserved first and last residue. D genes are given only for firm matches. Clone size appears in some rows only: once, few, many, or a class for an expanded clone.

V: TRBV11-3
D: NA
length: 14
J: TRBJ2-3
size: many
CDR3: CASSFSGGTDTQYF
DNA: TGTGCCAGCAGCTTTAGTGGGGGCACAGATACGCAGTATTTT

V: TRBV7-9
D: NA
length: 13
J: TRBJ1-2
size: NA
CDR3: CTSSLEEGTGYTF
DNA: TGTACCAGCAGCTTAGAAGAGGGCACTGGCTACACCTTC

V: TRBV6-6
D: TRBD1
length: 19
J: TRBJ2-6
size: many
CDR3: CASSDRSGGVDSGANVLTF
DNA: TGTGCCAGCAGTGATCGATCAGGGGGCGTCGACTCTGGGGCCAACGTCCTGACTTTC

V: TRBV4-2
D: NA
length: 13
J: TRBJ2-1
size: many
CDR3: CASSHLDGNEQFF
DNA: TGTGCCAGCAGCCATCTTGACGGCAATGAGCAGTTCTTC

V: TRBV11-2
D: NA
length: 16
J: TRBJ2-3
size: once
CDR3: CASSPPDYSSRDAQYF
DNA: TGTGCCAGCAGCCCTCCAGACTACTCTAGCAGAGACGCGCAGTATTTT

V: TRBV12-3/TRBV12-4
D: NA
length: 14
J: TRBJ2-6
size: NA
CDR3: CASSLFSGAKVLTF
DNA: TGTGCCAGCAGTTTATTCTCTGGGGCCAAGGTCCTGACTTTC

V: TRBV11-1
D: TRBD2
length: 15
J: TRBJ2-1
size: once
CDR3: CASSLASGNTNEQFF
DNA: TGTGCCAGCAGTTTAGCTAGCGGAAATACAAATGAGCAGTTCTTC

V: TRBV6-1
D: NA
length: 14
J: TRBJ2-5
size: few
CDR3: CASSVGGPQETQYF
DNA: TGTGCCAGCAGTGTTGGGGGACCCCAAGAGACCCAGTACTTC

V: TRBV6-1
D: NA
length: 15
J: TRBJ2-5
size: NA
CDR3: CACTLSDRPPETQYF
DNA: TGTGCCTGCACTTTAAGCGACAGGCCACCAGAGACCCAGTACTTC

V: TRBV11-2
D: NA
length: 12
J: TRBJ2-7
size: NA
CDR3: CANSSQTHEQYF
DNA: TGTGCCAACAGCTCCCAGACCCACGAGCAGTACTTC

V: TRBV5-1
D: NA
length: 15
J: TRBJ2-7
size: NA
CDR3: CASSPAPEGIYEQYF
DNA: TGCGCCAGCAGCCCCGCCCCGGAGGGGATCTACGAGCAGTACTTC

V: TRBV29-1
D: NA
length: 13
J: TRBJ2-7
size: many
CDR3: CSVDSGGWGEQYF
DNA: TGCAGCGTTGACAGTGGGGGATGGGGAGAGCAGTACTTC

V: TRBV24-1
D: NA
length: 15
J: TRBJ2-6
size: once
CDR3: CATSDMSSGANVLTF
DNA: TGTGCCACCAGTGATATGAGCTCTGGGGCCAACGTCCTGACTTTC

V: TRBV5-6
D: TRBD2
length: 16
J: TRBJ2-3
size: NA
CDR3: CASSRRLAGITDTQYF
DNA: TGTGCCAGCAGCCGTCGACTAGCGGGGATCACAGATACGCAGTATTTT

V: TRBV12-3/TRBV12-4
D: NA
length: 12
J: TRBJ1-1
size: NA
CDR3: CASSMVGTEAFF
DNA: TGTGCCAGCAGTATGGTTGGCACTGAGGCTTTCTTT

V: TRBV29-1
D: NA
length: 14
J: TRBJ2-3
size: NA
CDR3: CSVTVRGPISTQYF
DNA: TGCAGCGTTACAGTTAGGGGCCCGATTAGTACGCAGTATTTT

V: TRBV7-8
D: NA
length: 15
J: TRBJ2-7
size: once
CDR3: CVSSSRDTTSYEQYF
DNA: TGTGTCAGCAGCTCACGGGACACCACTTCCTACGAGCAGTACTTC

V: TRBV4-1
D: TRBD2
length: 15
J: TRBJ2-1
size: NA
CDR3: CASSKTSGRLNEQFF
DNA: TGCGCCAGCAGCAAAACTAGCGGGAGGCTTAATGAGCAGTTCTTC

V: TRBV4-2
D: NA
length: 15
J: TRBJ2-7
size: NA
CDR3: CASSREATDIYEQYF
DNA: TGTGCCAGCAGCCGCGAGGCGACGGATATCTACGAGCAGTACTTC

V: TRBV20-1
D: NA
length: 16
J: TRBJ1-4
size: NA
CDR3: CSSSQDPGSTNEKLFF
DNA: TGCAGTTCTAGTCAGGATCCAGGTTCAACTAATGAAAAACTGTTTTTT

V: TRBV10-1
D: TRBD2
length: 16
J: TRBJ2-2
size: NA
CDR3: CASSIGLAEITGELFF
DNA: TGCGCCAGCAGTATTGGACTAGCGGAAATCACCGGGGAGCTGTTTTTT

V: TRBV5-1
D: TRBD1
length: 16
J: TRBJ1-4
size: once
CDR3: CASRGGTGGEYEKLFF
DNA: TGCGCCAGCAGAGGGGGAACAGGGGGCGAATATGAAAAACTGTTTTTT

V: TRBV6-2/TRBV6-3
D: TRBD2
length: 15
J: TRBJ2-7
size: many
CDR3: CASSYSSSGSYEQYF
DNA: TGTGCCAGCAGTTACTCGTCTAGCGGGAGTTACGAGCAGTACTTC

V: TRBV4-2
D: TRBD1
length: 18
J: TRBJ2-2
size: NA
CDR3: CASSQILVTGNSPGELFF
DNA: TGTGCCAGCAGCCAAATACTTGTGACAGGGAATTCCCCCGGGGAACTGTTTTTT

V: TRBV7-9
D: NA
length: 19
J: TRBJ2-7
size: NA
CDR3: CASSLGRLGRPDLSYAQYF
DNA: TGTGCCAGCAGCTTAGGTAGACTGGGTAGACCCGACCTTTCCTACGCGCAGTACTTC

V: TRBV28
D: TRBD2
length: 16
J: TRBJ2-1
size: NA
CDR3: CASSPRLAGYLDEQFF
DNA: TGTGCCAGCAGTCCAAGACTAGCGGGATATCTCGATGAGCAGTTCTTC

V: TRBV11-2
D: NA
length: 14
J: TRBJ2-7
size: once
CDR3: CATLGSGSTREQYF
DNA: TGTGCCACCTTGGGGAGTGGGAGTACAAGGGAGCAGTACTTC

V: TRBV10-1
D: NA
length: 13
J: TRBJ1-1
size: once
CDR3: CASSDEPNTEAIF
DNA: TGCGCCAGCAGCGACGAACCGAACACTGAAGCTATCTTT

V: TRBV6-1
D: NA
length: 16
J: TRBJ1-4
size: NA
CDR3: CASCEAGIATNEKLFF
DNA: TGTGCTAGCTGTGAAGCGGGTATTGCAACTAATGAAAAACTGTTTTTT

V: TRBV11-2
D: NA
length: 17
J: TRBJ2-2
size: NA
CDR3: CASSQPGYRTNTWELFF
DNA: TGTGCCAGCAGCCAGCCGGGATACCGAACGAACACCTGGGAGCTGTTTTTT

V: TRBV11-2
D: NA
length: 13
J: TRBJ2-7
size: NA
CDR3: CASSPRQSYEQYF
DNA: TGTGCCAGCAGCCCTCGACAGTCCTACGAGCAGTACTTC

V: TRBV6-5
D: NA
length: 15
J: TRBJ2-2
size: NA
CDR3: CASTCSVGNTGELFF
DNA: TGTGCCAGCACTTGCTCGGTTGGAAACACCGGGGAGCTGTTTTTT

V: TRBV11-2
D: NA
length: 14
J: TRBJ2-1
size: NA
CDR3: CANSLRAGENEQFF
DNA: TGTGCCAACTCCCTTAGGGCAGGGGAGAATGAGCAGTTCTTC

V: TRBV6-2/TRBV6-3
D: NA
length: 13
J: TRBJ2-1
size: NA
CDR3: CASSYGRFSEQFF
DNA: TGTGCCAGCAGCTACGGGCGATTCAGTGAGCAGTTCTTC

V: TRBV14
D: TRBD2
length: 16
J: TRBJ2-7
size: NA
CDR3: CASGPGTSGGGKEQYF
DNA: TGTGCCAGCGGCCCCGGGACTAGTGGAGGGGGGAAAGAGCAGTACTTC

V: TRBV10-3
D: NA
length: 13
J: TRBJ2-7
size: NA
CDR3: CAIVPTESGEQYF
DNA: TGCGCCATCGTACCCACCGAATCGGGGGAGCAGTACTTC

V: TRBV11-1
D: NA
length: 14
J: TRBJ2-7
size: NA
CDR3: CDSSPSPGPYEQYF
DNA: TGTGACAGCAGCCCGAGTCCGGGTCCATACGAGCAGTACTTC

V: TRBV11-2
D: TRBD1
length: 15
J: TRBJ1-5
size: medium-sized
CDR3: CASSPDRGSNQPQHF
DNA: TGTGCCAGCAGCCCGGACAGGGGTAGCAATCAGCCCCAGCATTTT

V: TRBV11-2
D: TRBD1
length: 14
J: TRBJ2-7
size: NA
CDR3: CPSSPSWTGPEQYF
DNA: TGTCCCAGCAGCCCGTCTTGGACAGGACCCGAGCAGTACTTC